The clone carrying this TCR beta chain appeared many times. Its antigen remains unknown. The data were taken from a study of breast tumors, draining lymph nodes, adjacent tissues. The J segment lost 6 bases and the V segment lost 5 bases, leaving 6 bases of the junction unmatched. Germline CDR1 reads MNHEY; CDR2 reads SMNVEV (reference sequence). This CDR3 is 14 amino acids long. Via MiXCR, TCRdb re-called the multiplex PCR reads, giving one row per CDR3 protein. The data contain about 300,000 distinct CDR3 sequences, about 33% of them singletons. The lymph nodes were axillary draining lymph nodes from breast cancer patients. Broader study findings: Tumor T cell lymph node origin was a supported hypothesis, not proven. Data fit most tumor T cells coming from lymph node, expanding in tumor.

This TCR was recovered from a female donor with breast cancer. Some clones in this sample may be carry-over from other donors' samples. The V gene is TRBV27, the J gene TRBJ2-5; 10 nucleotides line up with TRBD1. Sample: axillary lymph node tissue. For the CDR3, the DNA is TGTGCCAGCAGTACCGGACAGGGGGGGCAGACCCAGTACTTC. It specifies CASSTGQGGQTQYF.